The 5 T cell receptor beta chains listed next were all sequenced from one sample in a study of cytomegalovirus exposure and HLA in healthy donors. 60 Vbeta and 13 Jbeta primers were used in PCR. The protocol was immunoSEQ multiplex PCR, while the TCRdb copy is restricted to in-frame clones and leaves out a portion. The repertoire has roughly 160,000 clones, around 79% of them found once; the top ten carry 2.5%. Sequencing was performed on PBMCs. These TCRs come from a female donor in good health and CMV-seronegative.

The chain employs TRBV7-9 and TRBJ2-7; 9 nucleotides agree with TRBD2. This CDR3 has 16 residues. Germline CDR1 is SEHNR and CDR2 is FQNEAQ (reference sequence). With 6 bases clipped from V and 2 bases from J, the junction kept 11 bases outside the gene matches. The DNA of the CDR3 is TGTGCCAGCAGTTTTGAGAGCGGGAGGCCGACCTACGAGCAGTACTTC. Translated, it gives CASSFESGRPTYEQYF.

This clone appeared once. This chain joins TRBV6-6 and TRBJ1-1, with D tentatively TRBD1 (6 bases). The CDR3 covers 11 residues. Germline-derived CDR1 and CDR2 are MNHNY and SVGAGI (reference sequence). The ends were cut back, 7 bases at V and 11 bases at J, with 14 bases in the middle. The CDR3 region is CASTARGWAFF. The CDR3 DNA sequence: TGTGCCAGCACCGCGAGGGGGTGGGCTTTCTTT.

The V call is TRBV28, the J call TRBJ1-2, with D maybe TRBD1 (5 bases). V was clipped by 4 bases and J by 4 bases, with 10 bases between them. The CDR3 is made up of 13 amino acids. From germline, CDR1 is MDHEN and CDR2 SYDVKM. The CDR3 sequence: CASSSQGSYGYTF. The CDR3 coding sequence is TGTGCCAGCAGTTCCCAGGGCAGCTATGGCTACACCTTC.

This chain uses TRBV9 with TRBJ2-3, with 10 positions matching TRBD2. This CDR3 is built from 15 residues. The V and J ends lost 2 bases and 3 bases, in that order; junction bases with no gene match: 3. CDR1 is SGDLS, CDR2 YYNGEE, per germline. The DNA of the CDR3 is TGTGCCAGCAGCGTCACTAGCGGGGAAACAGATACGCAGTATTTT. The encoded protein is CASSVTSGETDTQYF.

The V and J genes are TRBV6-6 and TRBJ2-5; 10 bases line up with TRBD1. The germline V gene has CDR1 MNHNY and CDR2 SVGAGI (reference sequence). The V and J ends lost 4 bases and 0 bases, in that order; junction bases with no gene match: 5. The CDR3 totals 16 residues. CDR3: CASSSGQGGNQETQYF. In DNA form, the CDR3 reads TGTGCCAGCAGTTCCGGACAGGGGGGAAACCAAGAGACCCAGTACTTC.